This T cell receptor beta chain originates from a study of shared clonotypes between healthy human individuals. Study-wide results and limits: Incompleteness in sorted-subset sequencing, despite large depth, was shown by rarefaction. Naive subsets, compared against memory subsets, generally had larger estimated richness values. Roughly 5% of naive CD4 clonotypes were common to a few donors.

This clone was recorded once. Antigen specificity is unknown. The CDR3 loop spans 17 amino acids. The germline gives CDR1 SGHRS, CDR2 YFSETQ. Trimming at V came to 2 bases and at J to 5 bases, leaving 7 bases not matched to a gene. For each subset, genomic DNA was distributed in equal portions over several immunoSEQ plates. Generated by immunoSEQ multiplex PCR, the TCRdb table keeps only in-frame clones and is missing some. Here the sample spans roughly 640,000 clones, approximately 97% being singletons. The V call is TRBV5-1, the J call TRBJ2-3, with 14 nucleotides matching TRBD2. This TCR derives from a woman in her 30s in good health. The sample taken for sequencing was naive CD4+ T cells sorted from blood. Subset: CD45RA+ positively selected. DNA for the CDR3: TGCGCCAGCAGCTTCTTGGGACTAGCGGGAGTAGAAGATACGCAGTATTTT. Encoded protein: CASSFLGLAGVEDTQYF.